A single sample is the source of the 5 T cell receptor beta chains below, sequenced in a study of T cell repertoires in cytomegalovirus infection. TCRdb reprocessed the reads via MiXCR and lists one record per CDR3 protein. This sample has roughly 730,000 distinct CDR3 sequences, with roughly 30% found just once. Antigen specificity for these receptors is unknown. The sequencing used cultured PBMCs, collected from culture after CMV antigen stimulation. These receptors all stem from a human donor in good health (CMV status not recorded). Some clones in this sample may be carry-over from other donors' samples.

The V and J genes are TRBV2 and TRBJ2-7; D unclear. Per germline, CDR1 SNHLY and CDR2 FYNNEI. Between the trimmed V and J ends, which lost 5 bases and 3 bases, there was a span of 11 bases. The CDR3 sequence is 13 residues long. CDR3 sequence: CASSINQHYEQYF. The CDR3 bases are TGTGCCAGCAGTATAAACCAGCACTACGAGCAGTACTTC.

Only one count was recorded for this clonotype. The chain has TRBV12-3 or TRBV12-4 and TRBJ1-2, with TRBD1 identical over 11 bases. V gave up 7 bases and J gave up 8 bases; unmatched junction bases: 6. The CDR3 length is 13 residues. CDR3 sequence: CASTGTGGNGYTF. The CDR3 nucleotides are TGTGCCAGCACCGGGACAGGGGGGAACGGCTACACCTTC.

This clonotype was observed a handful of times. The V gene is TRBV7-8, the J gene TRBJ2-2, with 10 positions matching TRBD2. The J segment lost 1 base and the V segment lost 1 base, leaving 3 bases of the junction unmatched. CDR1 and CDR2 (germline): SGHVS, FQNEAQ. The CDR3 is 17 residues long. In nucleotides, the CDR3 is TGTGCCAGCAGCTTAGAAAGACTAGCGGGGAACACCGGGGAGCTGTTTTTT. Its translation: CASSLERLAGNTGELFF.

This clonotype was observed many times. V and J are TRBV7-2 and TRBJ1-2, with 7 bases fitting TRBD1. Germline assignment: CDR1 SGHTA and CDR2 FQGNSA. The CDR3 loop spans 15 amino acids. With 4 bases clipped from V and 4 bases from J, the junction kept 9 bases outside the gene matches. In DNA form, the CDR3 reads TGTGCCAGCAGCTGGGGACTTGCAGGGGGCTATGGCTACACCTTC. As protein: CASSWGLAGGYGYTF.

J is TRBJ2-7 and V is TRBV6-5, with 8 bases identical to TRBD1. V dropped 5 bases and J dropped 1; count of bases not matched to a gene: 16. Per germline, CDR1 MNHEY and CDR2 SVGAGI. The CDR3 is made up of 18 amino acids. The CDR3 region is CASSRGLTGAYTSYEQYF. The CDR3 bases are TGTGCCAGCAGTCGAGGCTTGACAGGGGCCTATACTTCCTACGAGCAGTACTTC.